Detailed here is one T cell receptor beta chain. The source of the sample is a study of radiation and T cells in renal cell carcinoma. The sample's time point: blood 4 weeks post-SBRT, at nephrectomy. The treatment: 15 Gy SBRT to primary tumor, nephrectomy 4 weeks later. TCRdb keeps only in-frame clones here, not all; method: immunoSEQ multiplex PCR. The repertoire holds around 95,000 clones, with roughly 84% as singletons. CDR3 length: 15 amino acids. V was trimmed by 3 bases and J by 0 bases, leaving 10 bases between them. Germline V gives CDR1 SGHKS, CDR2 YYEKEE (reference sequence). The sample consisted of blood, taken from a patient whose treatment included radiotherapy and nephrectomy. The clonotype was recovered from a man in his sixties with renal cell carcinoma. This sequence joins TRBV5-5 and TRBJ2-1, with TRBD2 as a possible D gene (6 bases). The CDR3 DNA reads TGTGCCAGCAGCTCCTATAGCGGCTCCTACAATGAGCAGTTCTTC. This gives the protein CASSSYSGSYNEQFF.